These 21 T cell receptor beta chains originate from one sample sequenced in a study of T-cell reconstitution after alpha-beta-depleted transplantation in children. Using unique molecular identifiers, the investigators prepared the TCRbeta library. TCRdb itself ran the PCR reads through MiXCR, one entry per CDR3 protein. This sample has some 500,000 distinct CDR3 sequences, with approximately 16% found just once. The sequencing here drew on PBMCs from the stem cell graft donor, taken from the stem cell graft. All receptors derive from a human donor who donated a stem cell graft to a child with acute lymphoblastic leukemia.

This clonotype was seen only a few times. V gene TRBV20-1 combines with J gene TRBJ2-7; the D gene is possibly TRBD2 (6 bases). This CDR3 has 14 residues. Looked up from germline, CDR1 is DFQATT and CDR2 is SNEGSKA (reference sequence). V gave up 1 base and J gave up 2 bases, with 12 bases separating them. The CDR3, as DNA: TGCAGTGCTAGAGCCCTAGCGAAAACCTACGAGCAGTACTTC. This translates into CSARALAKTYEQYF.

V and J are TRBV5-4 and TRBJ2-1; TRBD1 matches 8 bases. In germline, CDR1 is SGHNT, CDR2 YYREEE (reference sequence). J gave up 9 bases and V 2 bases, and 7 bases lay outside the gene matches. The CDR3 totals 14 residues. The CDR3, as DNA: TGTGCCAGCAGCTTTGGCCAGGGGGCTAGTGAGCAGTTCTTC. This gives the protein CASSFGQGASEQFF.

The CDR3 region is CASSPGTGTPRLFF. DNA for the CDR3: TGTGCCAGCAGCCCCGGGACAGGGACACCGCGACTGTTTTTT. J is TRBJ1-4 and V is TRBV5-6, with 9 bases lining up with TRBD1. This CDR3 has 14 amino acids. CDR1 is SGHDT and CDR2 is YYEEEE in the germline V gene. After removal of 4 bases from V and 13 bases from J, the junction contained 11 bases not matched to a gene.

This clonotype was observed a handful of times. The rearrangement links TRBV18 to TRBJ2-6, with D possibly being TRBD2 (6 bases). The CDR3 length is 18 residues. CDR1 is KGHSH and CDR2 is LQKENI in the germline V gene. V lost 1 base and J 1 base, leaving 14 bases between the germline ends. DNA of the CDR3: TGTGCCAGCTCACCACTGAGGAAAGGGACTTCTGGGGCCAACGTCCTGACTTTC. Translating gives CASSPLRKGTSGANVLTF.

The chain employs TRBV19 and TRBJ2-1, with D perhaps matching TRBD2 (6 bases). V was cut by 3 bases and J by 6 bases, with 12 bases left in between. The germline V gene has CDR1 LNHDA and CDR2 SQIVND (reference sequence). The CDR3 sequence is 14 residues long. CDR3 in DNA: TGTGCCAGTAGTATCGGCGGGATTGGCAATGAGCAGTTCTTC. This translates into CASSIGGIGNEQFF.

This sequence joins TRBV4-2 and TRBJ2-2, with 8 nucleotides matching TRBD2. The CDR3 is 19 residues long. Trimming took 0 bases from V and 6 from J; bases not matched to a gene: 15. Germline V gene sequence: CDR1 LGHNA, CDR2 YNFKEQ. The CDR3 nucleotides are TGTGCCAGCAGCCAAGAAGGTGGGGGACTAAGCGGGAGCCCCGGGGAGCTGTTTTTT. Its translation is CASSQEGGGLSGSPGELFF.

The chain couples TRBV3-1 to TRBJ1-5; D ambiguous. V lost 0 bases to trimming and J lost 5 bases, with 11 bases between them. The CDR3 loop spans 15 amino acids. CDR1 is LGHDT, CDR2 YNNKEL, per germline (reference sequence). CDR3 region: CASSQDRGIYQPQHF. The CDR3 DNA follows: TGTGCCAGCAGCCAAGATCGAGGCATCTATCAGCCCCAGCATTTT.

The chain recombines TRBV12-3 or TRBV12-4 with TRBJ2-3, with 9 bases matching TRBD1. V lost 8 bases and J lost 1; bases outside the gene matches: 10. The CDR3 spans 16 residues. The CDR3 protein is CASGSLTGGGTDTQYF. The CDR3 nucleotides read TGTGCCAGCGGATCTCTTACAGGGGGCGGCACAGATACGCAGTATTTT.

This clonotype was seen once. The DNA of the CDR3 is TGCAGCGTTATAAAACAGGGGAAAGACGAGCAGTACTTC. Its protein is CSVIKQGKDEQYF. The J gene is TRBJ2-7, the V gene TRBV29-1, with 7 bases that match TRBD1. The ends lost 5 bases at V and 5 bases at J; junction bases unmatched: 9. The CDR3 length is 13 residues. Germline V gene lookup returns CDR1 SQVTM and CDR2 ANQGSEA.

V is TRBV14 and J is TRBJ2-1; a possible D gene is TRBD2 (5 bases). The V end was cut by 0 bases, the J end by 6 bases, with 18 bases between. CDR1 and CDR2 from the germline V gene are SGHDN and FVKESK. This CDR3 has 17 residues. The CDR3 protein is CASSQDEYKRNVNEQFF. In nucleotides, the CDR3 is TGTGCCAGCAGCCAAGATGAGTATAAGCGGAACGTCAATGAGCAGTTCTTC.

The CDR3, as DNA: TGTGCCAGCAGTTACCAGGAGAGGGGAAAACTGTTTTTT. This sequence encodes CASSYQERGKLFF. This chain uses TRBV6-5 with TRBJ1-4; TRBD1 is a possible D gene (5 bases). The CDR3 spans 13 residues. The germline V gene has CDR1 MNHEY and CDR2 SVGAGI. V gave up 2 bases and J gave up 10 bases, with 11 bases separating them.

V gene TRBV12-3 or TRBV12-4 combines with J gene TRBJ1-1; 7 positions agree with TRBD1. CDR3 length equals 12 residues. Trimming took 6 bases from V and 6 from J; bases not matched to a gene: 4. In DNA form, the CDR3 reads TGTGCCAGCAGCGACGGGACAGCTGAAGCTTTCTTT. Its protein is CASSDGTAEAFF.

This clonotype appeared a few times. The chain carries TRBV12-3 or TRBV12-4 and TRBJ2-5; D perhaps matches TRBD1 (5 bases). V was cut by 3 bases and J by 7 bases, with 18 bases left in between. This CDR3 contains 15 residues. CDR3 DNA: TGTGCCAGCAGTTTGATGCTAGAGGCAAGGGGGACCCAGTACTTC. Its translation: CASSLMLEARGTQYF.

The CDR3 sequence: CASSPPLGSSYYGYTF. CDR3 DNA sequence: TGTGCCAGCAGCCCCCCCCTTGGGAGCTCCTACTATGGCTACACCTTC. The rearrangement joins TRBV28 to TRBJ1-2; unclear D gene. This CDR3 has 16 residues. The germline V and J ends were trimmed by 6 bases and 3 bases, with 20 bases remaining between them. Germline-derived CDR1 and CDR2 are MDHEN and SYDVKM.

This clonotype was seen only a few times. The CDR3 reads CATSLAGGYEQYF. The CDR3 nucleotides are TGCGCCACCTCACTAGCGGGAGGTTACGAGCAGTACTTC. The rearrangement links TRBV5-1 to TRBJ2-7, with 12 bases aligning to TRBD2. The length of the CDR3 is 13 residues. Germline loops: CDR1 SGHRS, CDR2 YFSETQ. The V and J ends lost 9 bases and 4 bases, in that order; junction bases with no gene match: 5.

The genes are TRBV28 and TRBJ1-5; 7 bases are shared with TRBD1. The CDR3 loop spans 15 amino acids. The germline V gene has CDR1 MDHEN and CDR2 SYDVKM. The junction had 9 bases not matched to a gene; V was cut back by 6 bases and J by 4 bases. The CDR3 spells CASRLRDSRNQPQHF. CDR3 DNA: TGTGCCAGCAGACTACGGGACAGCAGAAATCAGCCCCAGCATTTT.

The CDR3 region is CASSLLGLAGVGQETQYF. In DNA form, the CDR3 reads TGTGCCAGCAGCTTACTGGGACTAGCGGGAGTTGGTCAAGAGACCCAGTACTTC. V and J are TRBV5-5 and TRBJ2-5, with 14 bases fitting TRBD2. The CDR3 has 18 amino acids. CDR1 is SGHKS and CDR2 is YYEKEE in the germline V gene (reference sequence). With V trimmed by 2 bases and J by 2 bases, 8 bases remained unmatched.

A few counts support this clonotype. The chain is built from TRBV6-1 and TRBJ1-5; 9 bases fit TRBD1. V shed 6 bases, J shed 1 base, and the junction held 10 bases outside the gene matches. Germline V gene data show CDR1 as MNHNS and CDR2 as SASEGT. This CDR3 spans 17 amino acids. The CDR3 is CASRDPDRGMSNQPQHF. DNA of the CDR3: TGTGCCAGCAGAGACCCTGACAGGGGGATGAGCAATCAGCCCCAGCATTTT.

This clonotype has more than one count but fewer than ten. In nucleotides, the CDR3 is TGTGCCAGCATGCCAACCTTAATATTGCGGGAGGCAGAGACCCAGTACTTC. Protein: CASMPTLILREAETQYF. The chain uses TRBV3-1 and TRBJ2-5; 8 bases align to TRBD2. V was pared by 7 bases and J by 4 bases, with 17 bases of the junction left unmatched. CDR1 and CDR2 (germline): LGHDT, YNNKEL (reference sequence). The CDR3 has 17 amino acids.

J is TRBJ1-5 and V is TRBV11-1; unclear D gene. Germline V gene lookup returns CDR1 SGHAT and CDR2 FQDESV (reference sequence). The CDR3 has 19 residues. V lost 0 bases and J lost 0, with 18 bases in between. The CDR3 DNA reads TGTGCCAGCAGCTTAGCGGGCAGTACCGAGGCGTATAGCAATCAGCCCCAGCATTTT. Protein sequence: CASSLAGSTEAYSNQPQHF.

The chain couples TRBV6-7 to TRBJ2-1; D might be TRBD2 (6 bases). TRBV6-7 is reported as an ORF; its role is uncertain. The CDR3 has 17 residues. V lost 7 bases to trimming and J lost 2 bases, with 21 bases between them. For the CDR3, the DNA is TGTGCCAGCACCCATCCAAGGGGCGGGATGGCCTACAATGAGCAGTTCTTC. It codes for CASTHPRGGMAYNEQFF.